This note documents a single TCR beta chain sequence. V dropped 6 bases and J dropped 4 bases, with 20 bases sitting between them. The CDR3 is 16 residues long. CDR1 and CDR2 (germline): MNHEY, SMNVEV (reference sequence). The sample is drawn from a study of OX40 agonist ivuxolimab in advanced cancers. In the study overall: The diagnoses of dose-escalation patients were hepatocellular carcinoma, melanoma, renal cell or head and neck cancer.

Some clones are missing from TCRdb's copy, which holds only in-frame ones; the method was immunoSEQ multiplex PCR. The data hold about 25,000 clones, with roughly 85% observed a single time. Material: CD4+ or CD8+ T cells sorted from blood, obtained in a trial of the OX40 agonist ivuxolimab. The chain uses TRBV27 and TRBJ2-3; D not certain. The sequence came from an adult with an advanced solid tumor such as melanoma, head and neck, liver or kidney cancer. The chain's CDR3 is CASSPEVRASADTQYF. The CDR3 DNA is TGTGCCAGCAGCCCCGAGGTCCGGGCCTCCGCAGATACGCAGTATTTT.